The present T cell receptor beta chain was sequenced within a study of T cells after yellow fever vaccination. This clonotype was seen a handful of times. The antigen remains undetermined. Template switching with 5'RACE generated the TCR cDNA and added a universal primer site and UMIs. TCRdb itself ran the 5' RACE reads through MiXCR, one entry per CDR3 protein. Here the sample spans 150,000 to 200,000 distinct CDR3 sequences, around 7.3% being singletons. V dropped 4 bases and J dropped 5; count of bases not matched to a gene: 10. This CDR3 spans 15 amino acids. The germline CDR1 and CDR2 sequences are ENHRY and SYGVKD. Study-level findings and limits: A large majority of primary-vaccination clones showed up again after the booster (approximately 95% CD4, 75% to 90% CD8). The CD4 and CD8 compartments had a small share of their clonotypes in common.

This TCR was recovered from a man aged 18 to 29 who received the YFV17D yellow fever vaccine. V usage is TRBV10-3 and J usage is TRBJ2-7; 8 nucleotides agree with TRBD1. Sequencing was performed on CD4+ T cells sorted from PBMCs, taken 5 days after the first yellow fever vaccination. The CDR3 DNA follows: TGTGCCATCAGTGGAGGGGGGACAGGAGTCGACGAGCAGTACTTC. Residues: CAISGGGTGVDEQYF.